The 18 T cell receptor beta chains given below trace back to one sample, sequenced in a study of CD8 T cells in Susac syndrome. Reverse transcription of about 0.5 to 1 ug RNA was carried out with random hexamers. One entry per CDR3 protein results from TCRdb running MiXCR on the immunoSEQ multiplex PCR reads. The profile shows 200,000 to 250,000 distinct CDR3 sequences, 95% of them singletons. Source material: CD4+ T cells from PBMCs. These receptor sequences come from a human donor with multiple sclerosis.

The chain employs TRBV30 and TRBJ1-5; no firm D call. Germline V gives CDR1 GTSNPN, CDR2 SVGIG (reference sequence). This CDR3 contains 12 residues. V was cut by 4 bases and J by 4 bases, with 8 bases left in between. CDR3 coding DNA: TGTGCCTGGAAAGGCAGAAATCAGCCCCAGCATTTT. Residues: CAWKGRNQPQHF.

The rearrangement links TRBV28 to TRBJ2-1; D may correspond to TRBD1 or TRBD2 (5 bases each). Trimming stripped 1 base from V and 15 bases from J, with 13 bases between. CDR1 and CDR2 from the germline V gene are MDHEN and SYDVKM. The length of the CDR3 is 12 residues. The DNA for the CDR3 is TGTGCCAGCAGTTTATCGGGACGAGGCGGGTTCTTC. This sequence encodes CASSLSGRGGFF.

This chain connects TRBV3-1 to TRBJ2-5; D unclear. The CDR3 runs to 12 residues. Trimming removed 0 bases from V and 13 bases from J, with 12 bases in between. Germline CDR1 and CDR2: LGHDT and YNNKEL (reference sequence). Here the CDR3 DNA reads TGTGCCAGCAGCCAAGATACCCGAAGGCGGTACTTC. It codes for CASSQDTRRRYF.

The genes are TRBV25-1 and TRBJ2-6, with no clear D. CDR3 length: 15 amino acids. Looked up from germline, CDR1 is MGHDK and CDR2 is SYGVNS. Trimming shortened V by 0 bases and J by 5 bases, and 8 bases separated the two germline ends. Here the CDR3 reads CASSEYIGWANVLTF. The DNA of the CDR3 is TGTGCCAGCAGTGAATATATTGGATGGGCCAACGTCCTGACTTTC.

The V call is TRBV6-1, the J call TRBJ2-5, with no clear D. Germline loops: CDR1 MNHNS, CDR2 SASEGT. The CDR3 consists of 11 residues. V lost 3 bases, J lost 4 bases, and 3 bases lay in between. DNA for the CDR3: TGTGCCAGCAGTGATAGAGAGACCCAGTACTTC. As protein: CASSDRETQYF.

The rearrangement joins TRBV19 to TRBJ2-2; TRBD2 matches at 8 bases. The CDR3 consists of 16 residues. Trimming at V came to 5 bases and at J to 2 bases, leaving 7 bases not matched to a gene. From germline, CDR1 is LNHDA and CDR2 SQIVND (reference sequence). The chain's CDR3 is CASSYGLAGNTGELFF. CDR3 in DNA: TGTGCCAGTAGTTATGGTCTAGCGGGCAACACCGGGGAGCTGTTTTTT.

The rearrangement uses TRBV29-1 and TRBJ2-6, with 7 bases matching TRBD1. The germline V gene has CDR1 SQVTM and CDR2 ANQGSEA. The CDR3 covers 15 residues. V shed 6 bases, J shed 2 bases, and the junction held 7 bases outside the gene matches. CDR3 amino acids: CSVRDSQPGANVLTF. CDR3 DNA sequence: TGCAGCGTACGGGACAGTCAGCCTGGGGCCAACGTCCTGACTTTC.

The chain has TRBV2 and TRBJ2-1, with 7 bases that match TRBD1. Trimming at V came to 7 bases and at J to 15 bases, leaving 9 bases not matched to a gene. CDR1 is SNHLY and CDR2 is FYNNEI in the germline V gene. The CDR3 extends over 11 amino acids. The CDR3 nucleotides read TGTGCCAGCACCCGGGACAGTATGAGGTTCTTC. This translates into CASTRDSMRFF.

The chain carries TRBV5-6 and TRBJ2-7; D possibly corresponds to TRBD1 (6 bases). V was pared by 1 base and J by 0 bases, with 14 bases between. This CDR3 spans 16 amino acids. Per the germline V gene, CDR1 is SGHDT and CDR2 is YYEEEE. The CDR3, as DNA: TGTGCCAGCAGCTTGCTACCACAGGGCCACTCCTACGAGCAGTACTTC. Its translation: CASSLLPQGHSYEQYF.

This clonotype was picked up one time. The DNA for the CDR3 is TGTGCCAGCAGTGAAGGGGGGTGGGTCGAGCAGTACTTC. Its protein product is CASSEGGWVEQYF. This rearrangement joins TRBV25-1 to TRBJ2-7; TRBD2 might be the D (6 bases). CDR3 length: 13 amino acids. Deletions cut 2 bases from V and 6 bases from J, with 11 bases between. Germline CDR1 and CDR2: MGHDK and SYGVNS.

CDR3 region: CSVDGQAQETQYF. The CDR3 coding sequence is TGCAGCGTTGATGGACAGGCGCAAGAGACCCAGTACTTC. The V and J genes are TRBV29-1 and TRBJ2-5; 7 nucleotides align to TRBD1. The V segment lost 3 bases and the J segment 2 bases; nucleotides outside the gene matches: 3. Germline V gene data show CDR1 as SQVTM and CDR2 as ANQGSEA. The CDR3 is 13 residues long.

The chain carries TRBV6-5 and TRBJ1-2; 9 bases fit TRBD1. CDR3 length: 15 residues. Germline CDR1 and CDR2: MNHEY and SVGAGI. Unmatched junction bases numbered 8, after V lost 2 bases and J lost 7 bases. The CDR3 loop reads CASSYQPGQGPGYTF. CDR3 nucleotide sequence: TGTGCCAGCAGTTACCAACCGGGACAGGGCCCTGGCTACACCTTC.

V is TRBV29-1 and J is TRBJ1-2; the D is unclear. CDR1 is SQVTM and CDR2 is ANQGSEA in the germline V gene. The CDR3 is 14 amino acids. The V end was cut by 6 bases, the J end by 0 bases, with 14 bases between. The CDR3 loop is CSVTTNRANYGYTF. For the CDR3, the DNA is TGCAGCGTCACCACCAATCGGGCTAACTATGGCTACACCTTC. Combining the CDR3 with reference TRBV29-1 and TRBJ1-2 gives the whole variable domain SAVISQKPSRDICQRGTSLTIQCQVDSQVTMMFWYRQQPGQSLTLIATANQGSEATYESGFVIDKFPISRPNLTFSTLTVSNMSPEDSSIYLCSVTTNRANYGYTFGSGTRLTVV.

This clonotype appeared a single time. The chain combines TRBV14 with TRBJ2-3; 9 bases fit TRBD2. Germline V gives CDR1 SGHDN, CDR2 FVKESK. The CDR3 extends over 18 amino acids. With 0 bases clipped from V and 2 bases from J, the junction kept 9 bases outside the gene matches. CDR3 DNA sequence: TGTGCCAGCAGCCAAGATTGGTCGCTAGCGGGGAACACAGATACGCAGTATTTT. Translation gives CASSQDWSLAGNTDTQYF. The whole variable domain, remainder taken from reference TRBV14 and TRBJ2-3, is EAGVTQFPSHSVIEKGQTVTLRCDPISGHDNLYWYRRVMGKEIKFLLHFVKESKQDESGMPNNRFLAERTGGTYSTLKVQPAELEDSGVYFCASSQDWSLAGNTDTQYFGPGTRLTVL.

This chain joins TRBV29-1 and TRBJ2-2; D not resolved. There are 13 residues in the CDR3. Germline-derived CDR1 and CDR2 are SQVTM and ANQGSEA. Deletions cut 4 bases from V and 1 base from J, with 7 bases between. CDR3 DNA sequence: TGCAGCGTTGGAGTTGTGAACACCGGGGAGCTGTTTTTT. This gives the protein CSVGVVNTGELFF.

J is TRBJ2-1 and V is TRBV4-1, with TRBD1 as a possible D gene (6 bases). Trimming removed 1 base from V and 0 bases from J, with 10 bases in between. The germline gives CDR1 MGHRA, CDR2 YSYEKL. The CDR3 length is 16 residues. In DNA form, the CDR3 reads TGCGCCAGCAGCCAAGCAGGGGTGAGCTCCTACAATGAGCAGTTCTTC. Its protein product is CASSQAGVSSYNEQFF.

V and J are TRBV7-9 and TRBJ2-3; possible D gene TRBD1, 5 bases. V lost 5 bases and J lost 2, with 20 bases in between. The CDR3 length is 17 residues. Germline CDR1 and CDR2: SEHNR and FQNEAQ (reference sequence). The CDR3 DNA follows: TGTGCCAGCAGCGTAAAGTCTTTGACAGATCCCACAGATACGCAGTATTTT. Translating it yields CASSVKSLTDPTDTQYF.

V and J are TRBV2 and TRBJ2-1; the D gene is possibly TRBD1 (6 bases). Germline values: CDR1 SNHLY, CDR2 FYNNEI. Trimming took 8 bases from V and 4 from J, leaving 12 bases between them. The CDR3 has 13 amino acids. The CDR3 here is CASPNRAYNEQFF. The CDR3 DNA reads TGTGCCAGCCCGAACAGGGCTTACAATGAGCAGTTCTTC. Full variable domain (rest looked up from reference TRBV2 and TRBJ2-1): EPEVTQTPSHQVTQMGQEVILRCVPISNHLYFYWYRQILGQKVEFLVSFYNNEISEKSEIFDDQFSVERPDGSNFTLKIRSTKLEDSAMYFCASPNRAYNEQFFGPGTRLTVL.